The entry below gives a single T cell receptor beta chain sequence along with its context. Its antigen is unidentified. CDR1 is LNHDA, CDR2 SQIVND, per germline (reference sequence). The junction had 7 bases not matched to a gene; V was cut back by 3 bases and J by 7 bases. CDR3 size: 14 residues. PCR involved 60 Vbeta and 13 Jbeta primers. Sequencing used immunoSEQ multiplex PCR; TCRdb keeps in-frame clones, though not all of them. The sample has 180,000 or so clones; 75% are singletons. These data belong to a study of cytomegalovirus exposure and HLA in healthy donors. General study findings and limits: CMV serostatus was the sole immune exposure data available. A previous analysis found most TCR beta V segments productive roughly 87% or roughly 30% of the time. A later analysis linked a missense variant in DCLRE1C to the trimming of TCR beta V and J genes.

The sequenced sample was PBMCs. The chain carries TRBV19 and TRBJ2-7; 9 nucleotides agree with TRBD1. The clonotype comes from a woman aged 40 to 50 in good health and CMV-seropositive. In nucleotides, the CDR3 is TGTGCCAGTAGTATCTTACAGGGGGCCGGGGAGCAGTACTTC. Its protein is CASSILQGAGEQYF.